The 5 T cell receptor beta chains reported below all come from one sample, sequenced in a study of HIV-infected patients and healthy controls. TCRdb re-derived calls from the 5' RACE reads in MiXCR, one entry per CDR3 protein. This sample has 65,000 to 70,000 distinct CDR3 sequences; about 15% occur once, and the top ten carry approximately 5.4%. Sequencing was done on a sample of CD4+ T cells from blood. These receptors were obtained from a human donor in good health.

The V and J genes are TRBV7-9 and TRBJ1-1; D gene ambiguous. The CDR3 contains 13 residues. CDR1 SEHNR and CDR2 FQNEAQ come from the germline V gene (reference sequence). Between the trimmed V and J ends, which lost 7 bases and 6 bases, there was a span of 15 bases. CDR3: CASTLAGPSEAFF. CDR3 nucleotides: TGTGCCAGCACCCTGGCCGGGCCTTCTGAAGCTTTCTTT.

There are a few counts of this clonotype. The genes are TRBV4-1 and TRBJ2-1; D tentatively reads TRBD1 or TRBD2 (6 bases each). Per germline, CDR1 MGHRA and CDR2 YSYEKL. Trimming took 8 bases from V and 0 from J, leaving 17 bases between them. CDR3 size: 16 residues. In nucleotides, the CDR3 is TGCGCCAGCGCACAACAGGGTAGCGGCTCCTACAATGAGCAGTTCTTC. As protein: CASAQQGSGSYNEQFF.

The chain is built from TRBV19 and TRBJ1-5, with D unclear. The V end was cut by 1 base, the J end by 0 bases, with 7 bases between. CDR1 and CDR2 (germline): LNHDA, SQIVND (reference sequence). There are 15 residues in the CDR3. CDR3 bases: TGTGCCAGTAGTATAGGATCCCTTAGCAATCAGCCCCAGCATTTT. This encodes CASSIGSLSNQPQHF.

The CDR3 DNA sequence: TGCAGTGCTAGTTCTCGGAGCTCTGGAAACACCATATATTTT. Translating gives CSASSRSSGNTIYF. V and J are TRBV20-1 and TRBJ1-3, with D unclear. The length of the CDR3 is 14 residues. V was cut by 3 bases and J by 0 bases, with 9 bases left in between. Germline values: CDR1 DFQATT, CDR2 SNEGSKA (reference sequence).

This clonotype was seen ten or more times. V usage is TRBV29-1 and J usage is TRBJ1-2; tentatively, D is TRBD1 (5 bases). Trimming took off 4 bases at V and 6 bases at J, with 12 bases between the two ends. The CDR3 is made up of 12 amino acids. Germline CDR1 and CDR2: SQVTM and ANQGSEA. CDR3 sequence (DNA): TGCAGCGTTGGTGGGGGGAGAAATGGCTACACCTTC. Residues: CSVGGGRNGYTF.